One T cell receptor (beta chain) is described in this entry. The data originate from a study of response to subunit inactivated influenza vaccine. The CDR3 is made up of 11 amino acids. The germline gives CDR1 DFQATT, CDR2 SNEGSKA (reference sequence). V was trimmed by 5 bases and J by 4 bases, leaving 8 bases between them. TCRdb used MiXCR to reprocess the RT-PCR reads, holding one entry per CDR3 protein. The sample records about 310,000 distinct CDR3 sequences, 21% being singletons. The chain links TRBV20-1 to TRBJ2-5; D unclear. The sequencing used PBMCs from blood, collected approximately 20 months after vaccination. This sequence originates from a man between 50 and 69 years old who received an inactivated influenza vaccine. CDR3 coding DNA: TGCAGTGCTGGGTCGGTAGAGACCCAGTACTTC. It yields the protein CSAGSVETQYF.